This TCR beta chain was profiled in a study of shared clonotypes between healthy human individuals. Some clones are missing from TCRdb's copy, which holds only in-frame ones; the method was immunoSEQ multiplex PCR. The data contain some 1.1 million clones, 70% to 85% of them singletons. The V gene's germline CDR1 is SGHRS and CDR2 YFSETQ. V was trimmed by 4 bases and J by 4 bases, leaving 7 bases between them. The CDR3 loop spans 12 amino acids. Material for sequencing was memory CD4+ T cells from PBMCs. Subset here: CD45RA-negative fraction. The source is a man aged 18 to 35 in good health. Some clones in this sample may be carry-over from other donors' samples. The rearrangement links TRBV5-1 to TRBJ2-3; D is undetermined. In DNA, the CDR3 is TGCGCCAGCAGCAGGGATGCAGATACGCAGTATTTT. Its protein product is CASSRDADTQYF.